This is a list of T cell receptor beta chains from one sample in a study of cytomegalovirus exposure and HLA in healthy donors. Generated by immunoSEQ multiplex PCR, the TCRdb table keeps only in-frame clones and is missing some. The top ten hold about 1.1% of the sample, which has some 150,000 clones, roughly 73% seen once. The sequenced sample was PBMCs. The receptors derive from a male donor in good health and CMV-seronegative. Each CDR3 is given with its conserved first and last residue. A D gene is named only where the DNA matches it firmly. Clone size, where shown, is once, few, many, or a class for clones that have expanded.

clone_size	v_call	j_call	d_call	cdr3_aa	cdr3_nt
few	TRBV11-2	TRBJ2-2	TRBD1	CASTDRGENTGELFF	TGTGCCAGCACCGACAGGGGTGAGAACACCGGGGAGCTGTTTTTT
-	TRBV7-2	TRBJ2-5	TRBD2	CASSLEASGVQETQYF	TGTGCCAGCAGCTTAGAGGCGAGCGGGGTACAAGAGACCCAGTACTTC
-	TRBV5-6	TRBJ1-6	-	CASSLGHVLSSYNSPLHF	TGCGCCAGCAGCTTGGGACATGTCCTGAGCTCCTATAATTCACCCCTCCACTTT
-	TRBV2	TRBJ2-3	-	CASSRPPRGDTQYF	TGTGCCAGCAGTCGACCTCCCAGGGGTGATACGCAGTATTTT
-	TRBV9	TRBJ1-2	-	CASSVGQGTYGYTF	TGTGCCAGCAGCGTAGGGCAGGGGACCTATGGCTACACCTTC
-	TRBV7-8	TRBJ1-4	-	CASSLGQGLPVEKLFF	TGTGCCAGCAGCTTAGGGCAGGGTCTTCCGGTCGAAAAACTGTTTTTT
-	TRBV30	TRBJ2-1	-	CAWSEGGYNEQFF	TGTGCCTGGAGTGAAGGGGGCTACAATGAGCAGTTCTTC
-	TRBV11-2	TRBJ2-5	-	CASSFNGVRETQYF	TGTGCCAGCAGCTTTAACGGGGTTCGAGAGACCCAGTACTTC
few	TRBV27	TRBJ2-7	-	CASSLQGSYEQYF	TGTGCCAGCAGTTTACAGGGATCCTACGAGCAGTACTTC
-	TRBV6-1	TRBJ2-5	TRBD2	CAGRRWGGEETQYF	TGTGCCGGGCGGAGGTGGGGGGGAGAAGAGACCCAGTACTTC
-	TRBV6-5	TRBJ2-2	-	CASSYEGLNTGELFF	TGTGCCAGCAGTTACGAAGGACTGAACACCGGGGAGCTGTTTTTT
-	TRBV10-3	TRBJ2-1	TRBD2	CAISESSGGVNEQFF	TGTGCCATCAGTGAGTCGAGCGGGGGGGTTAATGAGCAGTTCTTC
-	TRBV25-1	TRBJ2-7	TRBD2	CASSERVAGGSSYEQYF	TGTGCCAGCAGTGAACGGGTGGCGGGGGGTTCCTCGTACGAGCAGTACTTC
-	TRBV10-1	TRBJ2-7	-	CASSESPGRPDEQYF	TGCGCCAGCAGTGAGTCTCCCGGCAGGCCCGACGAGCAGTACTTC
-	TRBV15	TRBJ2-3	TRBD2	CATSRLAGGTDTQYF	TGTGCCACCAGCAGGCTAGCGGGGGGCACAGATACGCAGTATTTT
-	TRBV7-9	TRBJ1-2	-	CSSSPGGTF	TGTTCCAGCAGCCCGGGGGGCACCTTC
-	TRBV29-1	TRBJ1-4	TRBD1	CSVGRQGARFVFF	TGCAGCGTTGGAAGACAGGGGGCGCGGTTTGTCTTTTTT
-	TRBV5-3	TRBJ1-2	TRBD1	CARSLGQGGYTF	TGTGCCAGAAGCCTAGGACAGGGTGGCTACACCTTC
once	TRBV5-6	TRBJ1-4	TRBD1	CASSLAGTALGKLFF	TGTGCCAGCAGCTTGGCCGGGACAGCCCTGGGAAAACTGTTTTTT
-	TRBV5-1	TRBJ1-3	-	CASSSDSSGNTIYF	TGCGCCAGCAGCTCGGACAGCTCTGGAAACACCATATATTTT
-	TRBV2	TRBJ2-6	TRBD1	CASSPGTGGFSGANVLTF	TGTGCCAGCAGTCCCGGGACAGGGGGCTTTTCTGGGGCCAACGTCCTGACTTTC
-	TRBV19	TRBJ2-7	TRBD2	CASSKTSGGPLEQYF	TGTGCCAGTAGTAAGACTAGCGGGGGACCTCTCGAGCAGTACTTC
-	TRBV30	TRBJ1-4	-	CAWSASGRGKLFF	TGTGCCTGGAGTGCCTCGGGGAGAGGAAAACTGTTTTTT
-	TRBV5-1	TRBJ2-3	TRBD2	CASSPPAGGTDTQYF	TGCGCCAGCAGCCCCCCGGCGGGGGGGACAGATACGCAGTATTTT
-	TRBV27	TRBJ2-7	TRBD1	CASSLSGGGEQYF	TGTGCCAGCAGTCTGTCAGGGGGCGGCGAGCAGTACTTC
-	TRBV7-8	TRBJ2-7	TRBD1	CASSLAGTGGYEQYF	TGTGCCAGCAGCTTAGCTGGGACAGGGGGCTACGAGCAGTACTTC
-	TRBV5-1	TRBJ1-4	-	CASSRAGARTNEKLFF	TGCGCCAGCAGCCGGGCTGGGGCTCGGACTAATGAAAAACTGTTTTTT
-	TRBV10-1	TRBJ1-5	TRBD1	CASSEQGQGMGNQPQHF	TGCGCCAGCAGTGAGCAGGGACAGGGGATGGGCAATCAGCCCCAGCATTTT
few	TRBV5-6	TRBJ2-7	TRBD2	CASSLVGGKQYF	TGTGCCAGCAGCTTGGTGGGGGGGAAGCAGTACTTC
-	TRBV5-1	TRBJ1-4	-	CASSLTGSTNEKLFF	TGCGCCAGCAGCTTGACAGGGTCAACTAATGAAAAACTGTTTTTT
few	TRBV6-1	TRBJ2-5	-	CASQTGWIETQYF	TGTGCCAGCCAGACGGGGTGGATAGAGACCCAGTACTTC
-	TRBV29-1	TRBJ2-3	-	CSVGGPSSTDTQYF	TGCAGCGTCGGGGGACCATCTAGCACAGATACGCAGTATTTT
-	TRBV6-1	TRBJ2-3	TRBD2	CASSEAPSGGTDTQYF	TGTGCCAGCAGTGAAGCTCCTAGCGGGGGCACAGATACGCAGTATTTT
-	TRBV6-5	TRBJ2-7	-	CASSYGAKFYEQYF	TGTGCCAGCAGTTACGGGGCAAAATTCTACGAGCAGTACTTC
-	TRBV27	TRBJ2-3	TRBD2	CASSLWGLVPSTDTQYF	TGTGCCAGCAGTTTGTGGGGACTAGTCCCCAGCACAGATACGCAGTATTTT
-	TRBV7-3	TRBJ2-3	TRBD2	CASSPTGGTDTQYF	TGTGCCAGCAGCCCTACCGGGGGGACAGATACGCAGTATTTT
many	TRBV6-5	TRBJ1-1	-	CASRRTENTEAFF	TGTGCCAGCAGGCGGACAGAGAACACTGAAGCTTTCTTT
-	TRBV30	TRBJ1-1	TRBD1	CAWSYRGYTEAFF	TGTGCCTGGAGCTACAGGGGGTACACTGAAGCTTTCTTT
-	TRBV25-1	TRBJ2-7	-	CARLRLGEGNEQYF	TGTGCCAGGTTACGATTAGGGGAAGGCAACGAGCAGTACTTC
-	TRBV18	TRBJ1-5	TRBD1	CASSPRDRGADQPQHF	TGTGCCAGCTCACCAAGGGACAGGGGGGCGGATCAGCCCCAGCATTTT
-	TRBV30	TRBJ2-7	TRBD1	CAWSPGTGTSKQYF	TGTGCCTGGAGTCCCGGGACAGGGACCTCGAAGCAGTACTTC
-	TRBV6-1	TRBJ2-7	TRBD1	CASKGAAYEQYF	TGTGCCAGCAAGGGGGCTGCCTACGAGCAGTACTTC
few	TRBV6-5	TRBJ1-1	-	CASSWAGNTEAFF	TGTGCCAGCAGTTGGGCAGGAAACACTGAAGCTTTCTTT
-	TRBV5-5	TRBJ1-4	-	CASSYRHPTNEKLFF	TGTGCCAGCAGCTATAGACATCCAACTAATGAAAAACTGTTTTTT
-	TRBV7-2	TRBJ1-2	-	CASFNRENYGYTF	TGTGCCAGCTTCAACAGGGAGAACTATGGCTACACCTTC
-	TRBV2	TRBJ2-1	-	CASSALSRGNNEQFF	TGTGCCAGCAGTGCCCTATCCCGAGGGAACAATGAGCAGTTCTTC
-	TRBV5-6	TRBJ1-2	-	CASSWATAEFDYGYTF	TGTGCCAGCAGCTGGGCGACGGCTGAATTCGACTATGGCTACACCTTC
-	TRBV5-1	TRBJ2-7	-	CASSPLSAGDRSYEQYF	TGCGCCAGCAGCCCCTTATCGGCAGGGGATCGTTCCTACGAGCAGTACTTC
few	TRBV4-3	TRBJ1-3	-	CASSQEGGSGNTIYF	TGCGCCAGCAGCCAAGAGGGGGGGTCGGGAAACACCATATATTTT
-	TRBV7-2	TRBJ1-2	-	CASSPKTGFDGYTF	TGTGCCAGCAGCCCAAAAACAGGTTTCGATGGCTACACCTTC
-	TRBV18	TRBJ1-6	TRBD1	CASSLGQGNSYNSPLHF	TGTGCCAGCTCACTCGGACAGGGAAACTCCTATAATTCACCCCTCCACTTT